Listed below are T cell receptor beta chains from one sample, sequenced in a study of blood T cell repertoires in COVID-19. The assay was immunoSEQ multiplex PCR, and TCRdb's table has in-frame clones only and misses some. The sample lists about 71,000 clones; roughly 87% were seen once. The specimen sequenced was peripheral blood. The receptors were sampled from an elderly woman with acute or convalescent COVID-19. The CDR3 runs from the conserved cysteine through the conserved F or W. A D gene is named only where the DNA matches it firmly.

TRBV19	TRBD2	TRBJ2-1	CASSSTTSGWNYNEQFF
TRBV12-3/TRBV12-4	NA	TRBJ2-7	CASSFGGSYEQYF
TRBV5-5	NA	TRBJ2-2	CASSFRGATGELFF
TRBV6-5	NA	TRBJ2-1	CASRAIGGIYNEQFF
TRBV7-2	NA	TRBJ1-5	CASSYYRASNQPQHF
TRBV20-1	TRBD2	TRBJ2-1	CSASRTSGYNEQFF
TRBV6-5	NA	TRBJ1-5	CASRIDRNQPQHF
TRBV7-2	NA	TRBJ2-7	CASSARGGYEQYF
TRBV29-1	NA	TRBJ2-7	CSVGGTDPYEQYF
TRBV29-1	TRBD2	TRBJ2-7	CSVVRGGSYEQYF
TRBV7-9	NA	TRBJ2-2	CASSLTIGAGELFF
TRBV4-3	NA	TRBJ2-6	CASSQDRASRANVLTF
TRBV2	NA	TRBJ2-6	CASSEPMTGATLSGANVLTF
TRBV3-1/TRBV3-2	NA	TRBJ2-2	CASSPGGSWGGELFF
TRBV5-1	NA	TRBJ2-7	CASSTGAYEQYF
TRBV29-1	TRBD1	TRBJ1-1	CSVKRTGMNTEAFF
TRBV6-1	NA	TRBJ2-7	CASSERSPGEQYF
TRBV6-5	NA	TRBJ1-4	CASSSGWANEKLFF
TRBV4-1	NA	TRBJ2-7	CASSQLTGTFSYEQYF
TRBV6-2/TRBV6-3	NA	TRBJ2-6	CASSYVSSGANVLTF
TRBV27	NA	TRBJ1-2	CASSYEGNYGYTF
TRBV27	NA	TRBJ1-4	CASRVGVATNEKLFF
TRBV5-1	NA	TRBJ2-7	CASSSVGAPSYEQYF
TRBV10-1	TRBD2	TRBJ2-1	CASSESGSGRPYNEQFF
TRBV9	TRBD2	TRBJ2-7	CASSVDYGRAYEQYF
TRBV18	NA	TRBJ1-2	CASSNRDNYGYTF
TRBV27	NA	TRBJ1-6	CASTQSRVGNSPLHF
TRBV3-1/TRBV3-2	NA	TRBJ1-6	CASSQVGGGGSPLHF